These 28 T cell receptor beta chains were all obtained from the same sample, sequenced in a study of blood T cell repertoires in COVID-19. Method: immunoSEQ multiplex PCR; TCRdb's copy keeps in-frame clones and lacks some. Counted here are 130,000 to 150,000 clones, roughly 87% occurring once; the ten biggest clones make up 1.8%. The sample taken for sequencing was peripheral blood. These TCRs come from a man aged 65 to 79 with acute or convalescent COVID-19.

V and J are TRBV28 and TRBJ1-1; D remains ambiguous. The CDR3 is 14 amino acids. Looked up from germline, CDR1 is MDHEN and CDR2 is SYDVKM. With 5 bases removed from V and 1 base from J, the gap between germline ends came to 11 bases. The CDR3 reads CASSQVSENTEAFF. The CDR3 region has the DNA TGTGCCAGCAGTCAAGTGAGCGAGAACACTGAAGCTTTCTTT. Full variable domain (outside the CDR3, taken from reference TRBV28 and TRBJ1-1): DVKVTQSSRYLVKRTGEKVFLECVQDMDHENMFWYRQDPGLGLRLIYFSYDVKMKEKGDIPEGYSVSREKKERFSLILESASTNQTSMYLCASSQVSENTEAFFGQGTRLTVV.

This sequence joins TRBV30 and TRBJ1-1, with D hard to call. The CDR3 is 12 residues long. Trimming removed 2 bases at V and 6 bases at J, with 10 bases between. The V gene's germline CDR1 is GTSNPN and CDR2 SVGIG (reference sequence). The DNA for the CDR3 is TGTGCCTGGAGTCCACGGGTAGCTGAAGCTTTCTTT. Translated, it gives CAWSPRVAEAFF.

V and J are TRBV5-1 and TRBJ1-4; TRBD1 matches at 7 bases. Germline V gene data show CDR1 as SGHRS and CDR2 as YFSETQ. The CDR3 covers 14 residues. The J segment lost 7 bases and the V segment lost 4 bases, leaving 7 bases of the junction unmatched. The CDR3 bases are TGCGCCAGCAGCACCGAGGGGGCTCTTGAAAAACTGTTTTTT. This gives the protein CASSTEGALEKLFF.

The chain recombines TRBV25-1 with TRBJ2-6, with 8 nucleotides matching TRBD1. The CDR3 spans 16 residues. With V trimmed by 6 bases and J by 0 bases, 4 bases remained unmatched. CDR1 and CDR2 from the germline V gene are MGHDK and SYGVNS. The CDR3 region has the DNA TGTGCCAGCAGCGCACAGGGGGTCTCTGGGGCCAACGTCCTGACTTTC. Translated: CASSAQGVSGANVLTF.

This clone was observed a few times. The V call is TRBV21-1, the J call TRBJ1-1; the D call of TRBD1 is as the table states it, not checked on the DNA. TRBV21-1 is annotated as a pseudogene. The CDR3 spans 17 residues. DNA for the CDR3: TGTGCCAGCAGCAAAGCGGCTAGGGGATCTCGTGGCACTGAAGCTTTCTTT. It specifies CASSKAARGSRGTEAFF.

The chain combines TRBV6-5 with TRBJ1-4; weak D call: TRBD1 (6 bases). The CDR3 is made up of 14 amino acids. Trimming took 6 bases from V and 7 from J, leaving 15 bases between them. Germline CDR1 MNHEY, CDR2 SVGAGI. The CDR3 bases are TGTGCCAGCAGCTCGACAGGACGAGGTGAAAAACTGTTTTTT. Translated: CASSSTGRGEKLFF.

This clone showed up just a few times. The chain recombines TRBV3-1 (or the pseudogene TRBV3-2) with TRBJ1-5; 7 nucleotides line up with TRBD1. Looked up from germline, CDR1 is LGHDT and CDR2 is YNNKEL (reference sequence). V was clipped by 1 base and J by 4 bases; unmatched bases: 13. The CDR3 has 18 amino acids. For the CDR3, the DNA is TGTGCCAGCAGCCAAGGAACTCTGGGACAGACCCTTAATCAGCCCCAGCATTTT. This sequence encodes CASSQGTLGQTLNQPQHF.

The chain employs TRBV10-3 and TRBJ2-1; 8 bases fit TRBD2. The CDR3 totals 16 residues. The V segment lost 3 bases and the J segment 8 bases; nucleotides outside the gene matches: 12. Germline CDR1 reads ENHRY; CDR2 reads SYGVKD. The CDR3 sequence is CAISDPGRGGMHEQFF. The CDR3 region has the DNA TGTGCCATCAGTGACCCTGGTCGGGGGGGGATGCATGAGCAGTTCTTC.

The chain recombines TRBV6-5 with TRBJ2-5, with TRBD1 as a possible D gene (5 bases). CDR1 and CDR2 (germline): MNHEY, SVGAGI. Trimming left V 1 base short and J 4 bases short, with 13 bases between. This CDR3 comprises 15 residues. The CDR3 nucleotides are TGTGCCAGCAGTTACTTCGGCAGGGTAGGAGAGACCCAGTACTTC. It codes for CASSYFGRVGETQYF.

The chain links TRBV5-1 to TRBJ2-5; no reliable D call. The V gene's germline CDR1 is SGHRS and CDR2 YFSETQ. The CDR3 contains 11 residues. V was trimmed by 3 bases and J by 5 bases, leaving 5 bases between them. The CDR3 DNA follows: TGCGCCAGCAGCTCCGGTGAGACCCAGTACTTC. It translates to CASSSGETQYF.

In nucleotides, the CDR3 is TGTGCCAGCAGCCAATCGAAAGGGGCCCAAGAGACCCAGTACTTC. Its translation is CASSQSKGAQETQYF. The chain links TRBV3-1 (or the pseudogene TRBV3-2) to TRBJ2-5; TRBD1 is a possible D gene (5 bases). CDR1 is LGHDT, CDR2 YNNKEL, per germline (reference sequence). The CDR3 sequence is 15 residues long. V shed 2 bases and J shed 1 base, with 11 bases lying between them.

CDR3 nucleotides: TGTGCCAGCAGCCCGACTAGCACAGATACGCAGTATTTT. This encodes CASSPTSTDTQYF. The chain couples TRBV4-2 to TRBJ2-3, with D uncertain. V was cut by 4 bases and J by 0 bases, with 5 bases left in between. This CDR3 is 13 amino acids long. Germline-derived CDR1 and CDR2 are LGHNA and YNFKEQ.

The chain links TRBV9 to TRBJ1-1; a weak D match, TRBD1 (5 bases). CDR3 size: 13 residues. Germline CDR1 is SGDLS and CDR2 is YYNGEE. The V end lost 0 bases, the J end lost 4 bases, and 7 bases lay between the germline ends. The CDR3 sequence: CASSVGQSTEAFF. CDR3 coding DNA: TGTGCCAGCAGCGTAGGACAGAGCACTGAAGCTTTCTTT. Full variable domain (outside the CDR3, taken from reference TRBV9 and TRBJ1-1): DSGVTQTPKHLITATGQRVTLRCSPRSGDLSVYWYQQSLDQGLQFLIQYYNGEERAKGNILERFSAQQFPDLHSELNLSSLELGDSALYFCASSVGQSTEAFFGQGTRLTVV.

The rearrangement links TRBV11-2 to TRBJ1-1, with D hard to call. CDR3 size: 13 residues. Germline V gene sequence: CDR1 SGHAT, CDR2 FQNNGV. The V gene lost 8 bases and the J gene lost 5 bases, with 15 bases spanning the gap. CDR3 in DNA: TGTGCCAGCTGCCCCGAGGGTATAACTGAAGCTTTCTTT. It translates to CASCPEGITEAFF. The whole variable domain, filled in from reference TRBV11-2 and TRBJ1-1, reads EAGVAQSPRYKIIEKRQSVAFWCNPISGHATLYWYQQILGQGPKLLIQFQNNGVVDDSQLPKDRFSAERLKGVDSTLKIQPAKLEDSAVYLCASCPEGITEAFFGQGTRLTVV.

This clone was observed a few times. The rearrangement uses TRBV5-1 and TRBJ2-7; D unclear. The CDR3 length is 14 residues. V was trimmed by 4 bases and J by 3 bases, leaving 14 bases between them. Germline V gene sequence: CDR1 SGHRS, CDR2 YFSETQ. The CDR3 bases are TGCGCCAGCAGCCCGAACGCCCAGAACTACGAGCAGTACTTC. Residues: CASSPNAQNYEQYF.

The V and J genes are TRBV30 and TRBJ1-5; TRBD1 matches 7 bases. V shed 3 bases, J shed 4 bases, and the junction held 3 bases outside the gene matches. The CDR3 runs 13 residues. Germline V lookup: CDR1 GTSNPN, CDR2 SVGIG (reference sequence). The CDR3 is CAWRGQPNQPQHF. CDR3 nucleotides: TGTGCCTGGAGGGGACAGCCAAATCAGCCCCAGCATTTT.

The rearrangement links TRBV25-1 to TRBJ1-5; 8 bases line up with TRBD1. The V and J ends lost 4 bases and 5 bases, in that order; junction bases with no gene match: 4. Germline assignment: CDR1 MGHDK and CDR2 SYGVNS. CDR3 length: 14 amino acids. CDR3 protein: CASSGTGRYQPQHF. The CDR3 DNA reads as TGTGCCAGCAGTGGGACAGGGAGGTATCAGCCCCAGCATTTT.

Regarding this clone: Other DNA sequences in this sample translate to the same CDR3. This chain uses TRBV27 with TRBJ1-1; D is uncertain. The V end lost 2 bases, the J end lost 2 bases, and 6 bases lay between the germline ends. The length of the CDR3 is 13 residues. Germline CDR1 is MNHEY and CDR2 is SMNVEV (reference sequence). The CDR3 coding sequence is TGTGCCAGCAGTTTACGGGAAAACACTGAAGCTTTCTTT. This sequence encodes CASSLRENTEAFF.

The chain couples TRBV3-1 (or the pseudogene TRBV3-2) to TRBJ1-5; the D is unclear. Germline CDR1 and CDR2: LGHDT and YNNKEL (reference sequence). This CDR3 has 13 amino acids. The ends were cut back, 1 base at V and 7 bases at J, with 8 bases in the middle. CDR3 sequence (DNA): TGTGCCAGCAGCCAAGCGGGTCCACAGCCCCAGCATTTT. It encodes CASSQAGPQPQHF.

The chain carries TRBV30 and TRBJ2-2, with 7 positions matching TRBD1. This CDR3 contains 14 residues. Losses at the gene ends were 5 bases for V and 1 base for J; bases not matched to a gene: 4. Per the germline V gene, CDR1 is GTSNPN and CDR2 is SVGIG (reference sequence). This chain's CDR3 is CAWQGDLNTGELFF. CDR3 nucleotides: TGTGCCTGGCAGGGGGATCTGAACACCGGGGAGCTGTTTTTT. The full variable domain, rest sourced from reference TRBV30 and TRBJ2-2, is SQTIHQWPATLVQPVGSPLSLECTVEGTSNPNLYWYRQAAGRGLQLLFYSVGIGQISSEVPQNLSASRPQDRQFILSSKKLLLSDSGFYLCAWQGDLNTGELFFGEGSRLTVL.

This chain joins TRBV11-2 and TRBJ2-1; maybe TRBD1 (5 bases). The CDR3 spans 16 residues. Looked up from germline, CDR1 is SGHAT and CDR2 is FQNNGV. The ends were cut back, 0 bases at V and 3 bases at J, with 12 bases in the middle. The CDR3 is CASSLERQGRYNEQFF. CDR3 sequence (DNA): TGTGCCAGCAGCTTAGAAAGGCAGGGCCGCTACAATGAGCAGTTCTTC.

The V call is TRBV29-1, the J call TRBJ2-7, with 9 bases identical to TRBD1. CDR3 length: 11 residues. Germline V lookup: CDR1 SQVTM, CDR2 ANQGSEA. The ends lost 8 bases at V and 7 bases at J; junction bases unmatched: 6. This CDR3 reads CSSRQGEEQYF. CDR3 nucleotide sequence: TGCAGCTCAAGACAGGGGGAAGAGCAGTACTTC.

V is TRBV9 and J is TRBJ2-3, with D unresolved. V was trimmed by 0 bases and J by 2 bases, leaving 7 bases between them. Germline CDR1 and CDR2: SGDLS and YYNGEE. The CDR3 is 14 residues long. CDR3 sequence reads: CASSVEQVTDTQYF. CDR3 DNA sequence: TGTGCCAGCAGCGTAGAACAAGTCACAGATACGCAGTATTTT.

This chain connects TRBV5-5 to TRBJ1-1; the D gene is possibly TRBD1 (6 bases). In germline, CDR1 is SGHKS, CDR2 YYEKEE (reference sequence). With 0 bases removed from V and 4 bases from J, the gap between germline ends came to 16 bases. The CDR3 is 16 residues long. The CDR3 nucleotides read TGTGCCAGCAGCTTGGTGGACAGCCAAGTTTTCACTGAAGCTTTCTTT. This gives the protein CASSLVDSQVFTEAFF.

The CDR3 bases are TGTGCCATCTTACGAGACGGGGGTGAAGCTTTCTTT. Protein sequence: CAILRDGGEAFF. J is TRBJ1-1 and V is TRBV10-3; possible D gene TRBD1, 5 bases. This CDR3 is 12 amino acids long. The V gene's germline CDR1 is ENHRY and CDR2 SYGVKD. Deletions cut 8 bases from V and 7 bases from J, with 14 bases between.

The V call is TRBV19, the J call TRBJ2-2, with D unresolved. The CDR3 has 16 residues. Germline V gene lookup returns CDR1 LNHDA and CDR2 SQIVND (reference sequence). V dropped 4 bases and J dropped 1 base, with 13 bases sitting between them. CDR3 sequence: CASSTRLHQNTGELFF. CDR3 nucleotide sequence: TGTGCCAGTAGTACCCGACTCCATCAGAACACCGGGGAGCTGTTTTTT.

This sequence joins TRBV28 and TRBJ2-5; TRBD1 aligns across 8 bases. Germline V gives CDR1 MDHEN, CDR2 SYDVKM. Losses at the gene ends were 2 bases for V and 5 bases for J; bases not matched to a gene: 1. The CDR3 loop spans 13 amino acids. The CDR3 DNA is TGTGCCAGCAGTTTACAGGGGGCGGAGACCCAGTACTTC. Amino acid sequence: CASSLQGAETQYF.

The CDR3 region is CASSSYSNTAGEKLFF. As DNA, the CDR3 is TGTGCCAGCAGCTCGTACTCTAATACAGCAGGAGAAAAACTGTTTTTT. The gene calls are TRBV7-9 and TRBJ1-4; D not resolved. There are 16 residues in the CDR3. Germline CDR1 is SEHNR and CDR2 is FQNEAQ (reference sequence). Trimming took 4 bases from V and 8 from J, leaving 20 bases between them.